One sample yielded the 27 T cell receptor beta chains listed below, sequenced in a study of cytomegalovirus exposure and HLA in healthy donors. Primers: 60 Vbeta forward and 13 Jbeta reverse. Clones were sequenced by immunoSEQ multiplex PCR, and TCRdb holds only the in-frame ones, with some missing. There are about 200,000 clones in the sample; 70% to 80% occur only once, and around 0.4% lies in the top ten. Sequenced material: PBMCs. The receptors come from a male donor in good health and CMV-seropositive.

The chain combines TRBV27 with TRBJ2-3, with D possibly TRBD2 on 6 matching bases. Germline loops: CDR1 MNHEY, CDR2 SMNVEV (reference sequence). CDR3 length: 16 amino acids. The germline V and J ends were trimmed by 6 bases and 3 bases, with 19 bases remaining between them. The CDR3 region has the DNA TGTGCCAGCAGCATAGGGCAGGGCGGGAAGACAGATACGCAGTATTTT. This translates into CASSIGQGGKTDTQYF.

The gene calls are TRBV15 and TRBJ2-7; 7 nucleotides agree with TRBD2. This CDR3 region has 16 residues. Looked up from germline, CDR1 is LNHNV and CDR2 is YYDKDF (reference sequence). The J segment lost 5 bases and the V segment lost 1 base, leaving 11 bases of the junction unmatched. The CDR3 loop reads CATSRGRAREGDEQYF. The DNA of the CDR3 is TGTGCCACCAGCAGAGGGAGGGCCAGGGAGGGTGACGAGCAGTACTTC.

A remark on this clone: Other DNA sequences in this specimen translate into the identical CDR3. This chain links TRBV5-5 with TRBJ1-1; TRBD1 matches 7 bases. Looked up from germline, CDR1 is SGHKS and CDR2 is YYEKEE (reference sequence). V lost 2 bases and J lost 2; bases outside the gene matches: 6. The CDR3 sequence is 15 residues long. CDR3 in amino acids: CASSLGTDLNTEAFF. The CDR3 region has the DNA TGTGCCAGCAGCTTAGGGACAGATTTAAACACTGAAGCTTTCTTT.

This clone has only a few counts. This rearrangement joins TRBV18 to TRBJ1-2; TRBD1 matches at 8 bases. Germline values: CDR1 KGHSH, CDR2 LQKENI. The CDR3 loop spans 14 amino acids. After removal of 2 bases from V and 8 bases from J, the junction contained 7 bases not matched to a gene. The DNA of the CDR3 is TGTGCCAGCTCACCATCCGGACAGGGCGGAGGCTACACCTTC. Amino acid sequence: CASSPSGQGGGYTF.

V usage is TRBV4-1 and J usage is TRBJ2-5; TRBD2 agrees at 11 bases. With 0 bases clipped from V and 5 bases from J, the junction kept 11 bases outside the gene matches. This CDR3 region has 18 residues. From germline, CDR1 is MGHRA and CDR2 YSYEKL. CDR3: CASSQEELAGVPGETQYF. CDR3 sequence (DNA): TGCGCCAGCAGCCAAGAAGAACTAGCGGGAGTCCCGGGGGAGACCCAGTACTTC.

V is TRBV9 and J is TRBJ2-5; the match to TRBD2 covers 8 bases. Germline values: CDR1 SGDLS, CDR2 YYNGEE. There are 16 residues in the CDR3. V dropped 0 bases and J dropped 5; count of bases not matched to a gene: 9. CDR3 sequence (DNA): TGTGCCAGCAGCGTAGGTGCTGGAGCGGGGGATGAGACCCAGTACTTC. Its protein is CASSVGAGAGDETQYF. The variable domain in full, with the rest retrieved from reference TRBV9 and TRBJ2-5, is DSGVTQTPKHLITATGQRVTLRCSPRSGDLSVYWYQQSLDQGLQFLIQYYNGEERAKGNILERFSAQQFPDLHSELNLSSLELGDSALYFCASSVGAGAGDETQYFGPGTRLLVL.

The chain recombines TRBV5-1 with TRBJ1-4; 7 nucleotides agree with TRBD1. CDR1 and CDR2 (germline): SGHRS, YFSETQ. V trimming: 3 bases; J trimming: 4 bases; junction bases outside the gene matches: 9. The CDR3 has 16 amino acids. CDR3 coding DNA: TGCGCCAGCAGCTGGGACAGCCATGATTATAATGAAAAACTGTTTTTT. Translating gives CASSWDSHDYNEKLFF.

The chain joins TRBV4-3 to TRBJ2-1; 12 bases map to TRBD1. Per germline, CDR1 LGHNA and CDR2 YSLEER. The length of the CDR3 is 15 residues. Germline trimming cut 3 bases from V and 9 bases from J; bases unmatched to any gene: 6. The CDR3 nucleotides read TGCGCCAGCAGCCATGGGACAGGGGGCAAGGGTGAGCAGTTCTTC. It encodes CASSHGTGGKGEQFF.

The CDR3 coding sequence is TGTGCCAGCAGCGCGAGGGACAGGGGTGGTGGGGAGCTGTTTTTT. This encodes CASSARDRGGGELFF. This chain connects TRBV9 to TRBJ2-2, with 10 bases aligning to TRBD1. Germline assignment: CDR1 SGDLS and CDR2 YYNGEE. The CDR3 extends over 15 amino acids. V was clipped by 3 bases and J by 8 bases; unmatched bases: 7.

This clone came up once. The chain carries TRBV6-5 and TRBJ2-7, with 10 nucleotides matching TRBD1. The V gene's germline CDR1 is MNHEY and CDR2 SVGAGI. There are 14 residues in the CDR3. V trimming: 8 bases; J trimming: 2 bases; junction bases outside the gene matches: 6. In DNA form, the CDR3 reads TGTGCCAGCTCCAGGGACAGGGGCGCCTACGAGCAGTACTTC. Amino acid sequence: CASSRDRGAYEQYF.

V gene TRBV10-3 combines with J gene TRBJ2-1; 11 nucleotides match TRBD2. Germline values: CDR1 ENHRY, CDR2 SYGVKD. Trimming at V came to 0 bases and at J to 4 bases, leaving 8 bases not matched to a gene. The CDR3 runs 18 residues. This CDR3 is CAISESSGTSGQYNEQFF. CDR3 in DNA: TGTGCCATCAGTGAGTCGAGTGGGACTAGCGGACAATACAATGAGCAGTTCTTC.

V and J are TRBV27 and TRBJ2-3, with D maybe TRBD2 (6 bases). The CDR3 totals 15 residues. Trimming removed 5 bases at V and 3 bases at J, with 15 bases between. CDR1 and CDR2 (germline): MNHEY, SMNVEV (reference sequence). The CDR3 loop reads CASSIGTQGTDTQYF. The CDR3 DNA reads as TGTGCCAGCAGTATCGGGACTCAAGGGACAGATACGCAGTATTTT.

The genes are TRBV7-2 and TRBJ2-5, with D tentatively TRBD1 (5 bases). V lost 3 bases to trimming and J lost 5 bases, with 13 bases between them. Germline V lookup: CDR1 SGHTA, CDR2 FQGNSA. The CDR3 consists of 14 residues. The CDR3 loop is CASSFGQFRETQYF. The CDR3 coding sequence is TGTGCCAGCAGCTTCGGACAATTCAGGGAGACCCAGTACTTC.

The chain employs TRBV7-2 and TRBJ1-2; a possible D gene is TRBD1 (6 bases). Germline-derived CDR1 and CDR2 are SGHTA and FQGNSA. Trimming pared 4 bases from V and 6 bases from J, leaving 18 bases between. The CDR3 loop spans 15 amino acids. Written as DNA, the CDR3 is TGTGCCAGCAGCTCATCCGGGGGGCCGTTCGATGGCTACACCTTC. Translated: CASSSSGGPFDGYTF.

V and J are TRBV6-6 and TRBJ2-1; maybe TRBD1 (6 bases). Trimming cost V 8 bases and J 4 bases, with 15 bases left between them. This CDR3 comprises 14 residues. Germline V CDR1 and CDR2: MNHNY, SVGAGI (reference sequence). The CDR3 DNA reads TGTGCCAGCCAACAGGGCCCCTCTTACAATGAGCAGTTCTTC. As protein: CASQQGPSYNEQFF.

The rearrangement links TRBV7-6 to TRBJ2-7; 8 nucleotides line up with TRBD2. The CDR3 totals 15 residues. The V gene end was trimmed by 6 bases and the J gene end by 5 bases; junction bases not matched to a gene: 12. The V gene's germline CDR1 is SGHVS and CDR2 FNYEAQ. CDR3 nucleotides: TGTGCCAGCAGTCGAAGTAGCGGGGCCCTGAACGAGCAGTACTTC. As protein: CASSRSSGALNEQYF. The entire variable domain, with the rest obtained from reference TRBV7-6 and TRBJ2-7, is as follows: GAGVSQSPRYKVTKRGQDVALRCDPISGHVSLYWYRQALGQGPEFLTYFNYEAQQDKSGLPNDRFSAERPEGSISTLTIQRTEQRDSAMYRCASSRSSGALNEQYFGPGTRLTVT.

This clone has more than one count but fewer than ten. V usage is TRBV14 and J usage is TRBJ2-2, with 9 bases aligning to TRBD2. With 6 bases clipped from V and 4 bases from J, the junction kept 6 bases outside the gene matches. Germline V gene sequence: CDR1 SGHDN, CDR2 FVKESK. The CDR3 spans 15 residues. CDR3: CASRISGSGTGELFF. For the CDR3, the DNA is TGTGCCAGCAGAATTAGCGGGAGTGGCACCGGGGAGCTGTTTTTT.

The V gene is TRBV7-6, the J gene TRBJ2-3; D is possibly TRBD2 (5 bases). The CDR3 length is 18 residues. V was cut by 4 bases and J by 0 bases, with 20 bases left in between. The germline CDR1 and CDR2 sequences are SGHVS and FNYEAQ. CDR3 sequence: CASSWWRKRPTSTDTQYF. Written as DNA, the CDR3 is TGTGCCAGCAGCTGGTGGCGAAAGCGGCCTACTAGCACAGATACGCAGTATTTT.

The chain couples TRBV28 to TRBJ1-2; maybe TRBD1 (5 bases). CDR3 size: 14 residues. Trimming left V 7 bases short and J 4 bases short, with 16 bases between. CDR1 is MDHEN, CDR2 SYDVKM, per germline. The CDR3 DNA is TGTGCCAGCAATCCCCCCCCGGGACTCTATGGCTACACCTTC. Protein product: CASNPPPGLYGYTF.

The chain employs TRBV19 and TRBJ2-3; TRBD2 matches 15 bases. The CDR3 has 15 residues. Germline V gene sequence: CDR1 LNHDA, CDR2 SQIVND (reference sequence). Trimming took 11 bases from V and 2 from J; bases not matched to a gene: 5. CDR3 in DNA: TGTGCCGGGACTAGCGGGGGGCCCTTCACAGATACGCAGTATTTT. It specifies CAGTSGGPFTDTQYF.

This clone was seen just once. The chain carries TRBV6-6 and TRBJ2-1; 8 positions match TRBD1. J lost 0 bases, V lost 7 bases, and 2 bases had no gene match. The germline V gene encodes CDR1 MNHNY and CDR2 SVGAGI (reference sequence). The CDR3 extends over 14 amino acids. The CDR3, as DNA: TGTGCCAGCACTACAGGGGGCTCCTACAATGAGCAGTTCTTC. Residues: CASTTGGSYNEQFF.

The rearrangement uses TRBV27 and TRBJ2-7; unclear D gene. This CDR3 comprises 15 residues. CDR1 and CDR2 from the germline V gene are MNHEY and SMNVEV (reference sequence). Trimming took off 4 bases at V and 0 bases at J, with 13 bases between the two ends. The CDR3 sequence is CASSSLGSSSYEQYF. The CDR3 DNA reads as TGTGCCAGCAGTTCGCTTGGCTCCTCCTCCTACGAGCAGTACTTC.

The chain has TRBV2 and TRBJ1-1; 7 bases fit TRBD1. Unmatched junction bases numbered 7, after V lost 6 bases and J lost 6 bases. This CDR3 has 13 residues. Germline CDR1 reads SNHLY; CDR2 reads FYNNEI. The CDR3 nucleotides read TGTGCCAGCAGCGTCGACAGGGCCCCTGAAGCTTTCTTT. Translated, it gives CASSVDRAPEAFF.

The CDR3 sequence: CASSVVRNTGELFF. In nucleotides, the CDR3 is TGTGCCAGCAGCGTCGTGAGGAACACCGGGGAGCTGTTTTTT. The chain carries TRBV7-9 and TRBJ2-2; D gene unclear. The CDR3 runs 14 residues. V lost 5 bases to trimming and J lost 1 base, with 8 bases between them. The germline V gene encodes CDR1 SEHNR and CDR2 FQNEAQ (reference sequence).

This chain connects TRBV20-1 to TRBJ2-7, with a weak D call TRBD2 (5 bases). This CDR3 spans 11 amino acids. V gave up 2 bases and J gave up 6 bases, with 8 bases separating them. Germline assignment: CDR1 DFQATT and CDR2 SNEGSKA (reference sequence). The CDR3: CSARLAGEQYF. CDR3 bases: TGCAGTGCTAGACTAGCCGGCGAGCAGTACTTC.

The genes are TRBV7-9 and TRBJ2-5, with 9 bases that match TRBD1. The junction had 9 bases not matched to a gene; V was cut back by 5 bases and J by 2 bases. Germline V CDR1 and CDR2: SEHNR, FQNEAQ (reference sequence). This CDR3 is built from 16 residues. The CDR3 sequence: CASSLVGTGRQETQYF. The CDR3 DNA follows: TGTGCCAGCAGCCTGGTTGGGACAGGGCGTCAAGAGACCCAGTACTTC.

This clone was seen only a few times. The rearrangement uses TRBV19 and TRBJ2-1, with 7 bases identical to TRBD1. From germline, CDR1 is LNHDA and CDR2 SQIVND (reference sequence). This CDR3 contains 12 residues. The ends lost 5 bases at V and 6 bases at J; junction bases unmatched: 1. CDR3 region: CASSWDSNEQFF. As DNA, the CDR3 is TGTGCCAGTAGTTGGGACAGCAATGAGCAGTTCTTC.